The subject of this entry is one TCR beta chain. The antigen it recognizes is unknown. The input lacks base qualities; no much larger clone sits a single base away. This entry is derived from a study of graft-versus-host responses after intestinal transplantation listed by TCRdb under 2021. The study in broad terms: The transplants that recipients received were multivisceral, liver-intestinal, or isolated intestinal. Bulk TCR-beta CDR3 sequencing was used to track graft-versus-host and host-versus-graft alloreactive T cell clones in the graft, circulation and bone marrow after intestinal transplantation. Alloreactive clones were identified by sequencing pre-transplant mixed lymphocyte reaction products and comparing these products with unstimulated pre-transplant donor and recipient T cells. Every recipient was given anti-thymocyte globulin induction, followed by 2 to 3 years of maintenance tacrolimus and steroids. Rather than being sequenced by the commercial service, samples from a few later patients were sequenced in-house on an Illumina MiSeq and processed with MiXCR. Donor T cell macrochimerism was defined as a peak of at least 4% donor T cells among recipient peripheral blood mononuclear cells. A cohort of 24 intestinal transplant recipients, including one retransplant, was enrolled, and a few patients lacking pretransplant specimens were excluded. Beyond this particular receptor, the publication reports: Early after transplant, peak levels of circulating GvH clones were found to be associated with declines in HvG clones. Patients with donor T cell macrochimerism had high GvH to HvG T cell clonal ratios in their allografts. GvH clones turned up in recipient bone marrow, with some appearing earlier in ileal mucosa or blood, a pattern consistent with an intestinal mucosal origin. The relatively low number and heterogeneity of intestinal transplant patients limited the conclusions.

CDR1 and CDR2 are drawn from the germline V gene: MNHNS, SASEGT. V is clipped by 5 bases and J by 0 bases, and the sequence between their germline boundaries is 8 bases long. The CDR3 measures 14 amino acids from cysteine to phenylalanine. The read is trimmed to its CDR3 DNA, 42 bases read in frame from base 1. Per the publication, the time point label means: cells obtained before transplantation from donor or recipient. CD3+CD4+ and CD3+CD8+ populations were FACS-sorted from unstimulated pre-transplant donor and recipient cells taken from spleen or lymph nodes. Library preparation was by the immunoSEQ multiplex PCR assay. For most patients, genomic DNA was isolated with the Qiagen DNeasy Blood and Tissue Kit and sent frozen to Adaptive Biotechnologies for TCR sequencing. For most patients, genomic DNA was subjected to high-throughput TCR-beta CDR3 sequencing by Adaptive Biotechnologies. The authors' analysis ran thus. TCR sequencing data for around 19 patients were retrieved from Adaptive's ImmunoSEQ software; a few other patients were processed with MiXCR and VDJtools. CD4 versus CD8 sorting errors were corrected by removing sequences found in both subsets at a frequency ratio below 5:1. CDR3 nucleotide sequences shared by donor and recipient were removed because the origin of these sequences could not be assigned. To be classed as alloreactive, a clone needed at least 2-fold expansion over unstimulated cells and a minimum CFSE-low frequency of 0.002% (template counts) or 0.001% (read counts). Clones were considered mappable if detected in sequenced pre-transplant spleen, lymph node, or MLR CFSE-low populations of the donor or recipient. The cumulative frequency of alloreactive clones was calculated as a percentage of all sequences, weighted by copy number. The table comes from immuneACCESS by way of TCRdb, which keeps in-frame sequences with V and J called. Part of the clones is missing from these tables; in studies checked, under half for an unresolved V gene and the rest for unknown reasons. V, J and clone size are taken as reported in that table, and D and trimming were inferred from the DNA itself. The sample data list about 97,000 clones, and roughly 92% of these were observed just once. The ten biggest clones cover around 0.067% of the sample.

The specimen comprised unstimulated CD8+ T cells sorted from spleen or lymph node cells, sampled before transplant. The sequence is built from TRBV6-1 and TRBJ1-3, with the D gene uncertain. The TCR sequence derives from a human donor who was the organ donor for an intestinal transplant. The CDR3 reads CASSKGYSGNTIYF. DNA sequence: TGTGCCAGCAGTAAAGGCTACTCTGGAAACACCATATATTTT.